The 15 T cell receptor beta chains presented below share a single source sample, sequenced in a study of T cells in Graves' hyperthyroidism and ophthalmopathy. TCR beta CDR3 sequences were amplified from RNA transcripts. When the TCR CDR3 underwent first-round RT-PCR, the HTBI primer set was used. TCRdb reanalysed the multiplex PCR reads using MiXCR and keeps one entry per CDR3 protein. Of 540,000 or so distinct CDR3 sequences listed, under 60% are singletons. The sequenced material came from peripheral blood or thyroid tissue (not recorded which). These receptors came from an adult woman with Graves' disease, either hyperthyroidism or ophthalmopathy (not recorded which).

V gene TRBV6-1 combines with J gene TRBJ1-5; no clear D. The germline V and J ends were trimmed by 6 bases and 11 bases, with 20 bases remaining between them. Looked up from germline, CDR1 is MNHNS and CDR2 is SASEGT. CDR3 length: 14 amino acids. The DNA for the CDR3 is TGTGCCAGCAGCCCCGAGGGAGTAGGAGAGACCCAGCATTTT. Protein product: CASSPEGVGETQHF.

This clonotype was counted ten times or more. CDR3 sequence (DNA): TGTGCCAGTAGTGTCCGCTCTGGAAACACCATATATTTT. It yields the protein CASSVRSGNTIYF. The chain uses TRBV19 and TRBJ1-3; no definite D call. The germline V and J ends were trimmed by 5 bases and 0 bases, with 5 bases remaining between them. The CDR3 extends over 13 amino acids. The V gene's germline CDR1 is LNHDA and CDR2 SQIVND (reference sequence).

This clonotype has only a few counts. The chain links TRBV7-9 to TRBJ2-3; TRBD1 is a possible D gene (5 bases). Trimming took off 3 bases at V and 0 bases at J, with 7 bases between the two ends. Germline lookup yields CDR1 SEHNR and CDR2 FQNEAQ (reference sequence). The CDR3 runs 14 residues. The CDR3, as DNA: TGTGCCAGCAGCTTGGCAGGGAGCACAGATACGCAGTATTTT. Its protein is CASSLAGSTDTQYF.

The chain carries TRBV5-4 and TRBJ1-5, with D possibly matching TRBD1 (5 bases). The CDR3 runs 15 residues. Trimming shortened V by 4 bases and J by 5 bases, and 16 bases separated the two germline ends. CDR1 is SGHNT and CDR2 is YYREEE in the germline V gene (reference sequence). CDR3 in DNA: TGTGCCAGCAGCGCGGACGGGACCTTCCATCAGCCCCAGCATTTT. Translated: CASSADGTFHQPQHF.

As concerns this clonotype: This could be a read error, since a much larger clone is one nucleotide away. The chain combines TRBV5-1 with TRBJ1-2; 10 bases map to TRBD1. Germline CDR1 is SGHRS and CDR2 is YFSETQ. V lost 7 bases, J lost 1 base, and 10 bases stayed unmatched. The CDR3 covers 16 residues. CDR3 region: CASRRDRGVSNYGYTF. The CDR3 bases are TGCGCCAGCCGTCGGGACAGGGGCGTCAGTAACTATGGCTACACCTTC.

This clonotype has ten or more counts. This sequence joins TRBV19 and TRBJ1-2; D is perhaps TRBD1 (5 bases). Trimming took off 7 bases at V and 4 bases at J, with 13 bases between the two ends. The length of the CDR3 is 13 residues. The germline V gene has CDR1 LNHDA and CDR2 SQIVND (reference sequence). CDR3 sequence (DNA): TGTGCCAGTACCAATCGGGGGGTCTATGGCTACACCTTC. It specifies CASTNRGVYGYTF.

This clonotype was detected many times. The genes are TRBV29-1 and TRBJ2-7; TRBD1 aligns across 9 bases. Per the germline V gene, CDR1 is SQVTM and CDR2 is ANQGSEA. This CDR3 region has 14 residues. J lost 6 bases, V lost 4 bases, and 10 bases had no gene match. The CDR3 DNA reads TGCAGCGTTGTAACCGGGACAGGGTATTCCGAGCAGTACTTC. Translation: CSVVTGTGYSEQYF.

This clonotype was counted ten times or more. No conserved phenylalanine or tryptophan is present at the end of the CDR3, so a read error is the likely explanation. V usage is TRBV20-1 and J usage is TRBJ1-6, with D perhaps TRBD1 (5 bases). V was shortened by 4 bases and J by 10 bases, with 17 bases between the two germline ends. The germline V gene has CDR1 DFQATT and CDR2 SNEGSKA (reference sequence). There are 14 residues in the CDR3. DNA for the CDR3: TGCAGTGCTAACCAGGGTGAGGTTAACTCACCCCTCCACCTT. Its protein product is CSANQGEVNSPLHL.

V is TRBV6-4 and J is TRBJ2-7; tentatively, D is TRBD1 (7 bases). Germline CDR1 is MRHNA and CDR2 is SNTAGT. The CDR3 sequence is 15 residues long. The germline V and J ends were trimmed by 2 bases and 4 bases, with 15 bases remaining between them. DNA for the CDR3: TGTGCCAGCAGTGACCAATCGACAGGGACTTACGAGCAGTACTTC. Translation gives CASSDQSTGTYEQYF.

As regards this clonotype: Because it lacks the conserved phenylalanine or tryptophan at the end, this CDR3 is likely a read error. The DNA is left out, because the CDR3 cannot be placed on it with certainty; the CDR3 is given as TCRdb lists it. V gene TRBV7-9 combines with J gene TRBJ1-1. The CDR3 is 10 amino acids long, termini counted. The V gene's germline CDR1 is SEHNR and CDR2 FQNEAQ (reference sequence). The chain's CDR3 is CASSPMTANY.

This clonotype was observed many times. V and J are TRBV29-1 and TRBJ1-5; tentatively, D is TRBD1 (5 bases). Germline V gene lookup returns CDR1 SQVTM and CDR2 ANQGSEA. CDR3 length: 14 residues. The V and J ends lost 5 bases and 5 bases respectively, with 16 bases between them. Here the CDR3 reads CSVLLPGYDQPQHF. The CDR3 DNA reads as TGCAGCGTTCTTCTTCCAGGGTACGATCAGCCCCAGCATTTT.

This clonotype was counted at least ten times. The chain uses TRBV4-1 and TRBJ2-7; maybe TRBD2 (6 bases). CDR1 and CDR2 (germline): MGHRA, YSYEKL. The length of the CDR3 is 18 residues. Trimming took off 2 bases at V and 0 bases at J, with 20 bases between the two ends. This chain's CDR3 is CASSQSAAQAGLSYEQYF. The CDR3 DNA reads TGCGCCAGCAGCCAAAGCGCGGCACAGGCGGGGCTCTCCTACGAGCAGTACTTC.

The chain employs TRBV9 and TRBJ2-6; D possibly corresponds to TRBD1 (5 bases). Germline CDR1 SGDLS, CDR2 YYNGEE. The V end was cut by 5 bases, the J end by 0 bases, with 18 bases between. This CDR3 contains 18 residues. The CDR3 loop reads CASSFSGNLLSGANVLTF. CDR3 nucleotide sequence: TGTGCCAGCAGTTTTTCAGGGAACCTCCTCTCTGGGGCCAACGTCCTGACTTTC. Supplemented by reference TRBV9 and TRBJ2-6, the full variable domain reads DSGVTQTPKHLITATGQRVTLRCSPRSGDLSVYWYQQSLDQGLQFLIQYYNGEERAKGNILERFSAQQFPDLHSELNLSSLELGDSALYFCASSFSGNLLSGANVLTFGAGSRLTVL.

The chain combines TRBV29-1 with TRBJ1-2, with D tentatively TRBD1 (6 bases). The CDR3 has 13 amino acids. Germline CDR1 is SQVTM and CDR2 is ANQGSEA. The ends were cut back, 4 bases at V and 2 bases at J, with 11 bases in the middle. CDR3 nucleotides: TGCAGCGTTGCCCTCGGGGGCAACTATGGCTACACCTTC. As protein: CSVALGGNYGYTF.

This clonotype showed up many times. The chain recombines TRBV6-5 with TRBJ1-6; TRBD1 might be the D (6 bases). In germline, CDR1 is MNHEY, CDR2 SVGAGI. CDR3 length: 16 amino acids. V shed 4 bases and J shed 5 bases, with 15 bases lying between them. The CDR3 sequence: CASSSRGRGNNSPLHF. The DNA of the CDR3 is TGTGCCAGCAGTTCCAGGGGACGCGGAAATAATTCACCCCTCCACTTT.